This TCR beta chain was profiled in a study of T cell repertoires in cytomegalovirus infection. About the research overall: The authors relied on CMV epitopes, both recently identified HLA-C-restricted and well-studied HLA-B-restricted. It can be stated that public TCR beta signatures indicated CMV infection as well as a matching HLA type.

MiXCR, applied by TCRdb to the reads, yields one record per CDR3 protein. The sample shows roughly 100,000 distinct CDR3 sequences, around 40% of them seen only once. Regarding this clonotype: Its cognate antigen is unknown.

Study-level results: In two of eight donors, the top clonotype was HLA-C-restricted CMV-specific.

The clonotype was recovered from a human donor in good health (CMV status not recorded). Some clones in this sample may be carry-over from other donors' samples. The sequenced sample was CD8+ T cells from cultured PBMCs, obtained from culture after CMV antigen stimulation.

The CDR3 spells CASSLPPPYRDRANQPQHF. The CDR3 DNA follows: TGTGCCAGCAGTTTACCACCCCCATACCGGGACAGGGCGAATCAGCCCCAGCATTTT. The chain combines TRBV27 with TRBJ1-5; 9 bases agree with TRBD1. This CDR3 is built from 19 residues. In germline, CDR1 is MNHEY, CDR2 SMNVEV (reference sequence). J lost 4 bases, V lost 2 bases, and 15 bases had no gene match.